Below are 7 T cell receptor beta chains sequenced from a single sample in a study of blood T cell repertoires in COVID-19. The protocol was immunoSEQ multiplex PCR, while the TCRdb copy is restricted to in-frame clones and leaves out a portion. The table records about 140,000 clones, 80% of them present only once. Sequencing input: peripheral blood. The source of these receptors is a man in his 70s who had recovered from COVID-19.

The chain joins TRBV9 to TRBJ2-5; weak D call: TRBD1 (8 bases). With 5 bases removed from V and 4 bases from J, the gap between germline ends came to 21 bases. Per the germline V gene, CDR1 is SGDLS and CDR2 is YYNGEE. CDR3 size: 16 residues. The CDR3 nucleotides read TGTGCCAGCAGTGATAAAGCGGGACAGGATCTAGAGACCCAGTACTTC. The encoded protein is CASSDKAGQDLETQYF.

The chain is built from TRBV27 and TRBJ2-3, with 9 bases matching TRBD2. Germline V gene data show CDR1 as MNHEY and CDR2 as SMNVEV (reference sequence). V gave up 0 bases and J gave up 4 bases; unmatched junction bases: 5. The CDR3 spans 16 residues. CDR3 amino acids: CASSLSKAGGADTQYF. The CDR3 DNA reads TGTGCCAGCAGTTTATCGAAGGCGGGAGGGGCAGATACGCAGTATTTT.

The table lists this clone with a count of one. The chain carries TRBV2 and TRBJ1-5, with 10 nucleotides matching TRBD1. CDR3 length: 16 residues. V shed 6 bases and J 4 bases; nucleotides not matched to a gene: 9. The V gene's germline CDR1 is SNHLY and CDR2 FYNNEI. This chain's CDR3 is CASSISRDRGNQPQHF. In DNA form, the CDR3 reads TGTGCCAGCAGCATTAGCCGGGACAGGGGAAATCAGCCCCAGCATTTT.

This chain uses TRBV5-1 with TRBJ2-2, with D perhaps matching TRBD2 (5 bases). The ends were cut back, 4 bases at V and 9 bases at J, with 10 bases in the middle. The CDR3 covers 12 residues. CDR1 is SGHRS and CDR2 is YFSETQ in the germline V gene. Here the CDR3 reads CASSLGERELFF. In DNA form, the CDR3 reads TGCGCCAGCAGCCTCGGGGAGAGGGAGCTGTTTTTT.

The chain recombines TRBV7-8 with TRBJ2-1; D is uncertain. The CDR3 length is 13 residues. The germline V and J ends were trimmed by 3 bases and 10 bases, with 13 bases remaining between them. Per the germline V gene, CDR1 is SGHVS and CDR2 is FQNEAQ. This CDR3 is CASSFDQGDEQFF. For the CDR3, the DNA is TGTGCCAGCAGCTTCGACCAAGGAGACGAGCAGTTCTTC.

The chain is built from TRBV10-3 and TRBJ2-5; TRBD1 is a possible D gene (5 bases). Trimming cost V 0 bases and J 4 bases, with 21 bases left between them. The CDR3 sequence is 18 residues long. Germline V gene sequence: CDR1 ENHRY, CDR2 SYGVKD. DNA of the CDR3: TGTGCCATCAGTGAGTCGTTAAAGGGGTTGCTGCCGCCAGAGACCCAGTACTTC. Translation gives CAISESLKGLLPPETQYF.

This chain joins TRBV30 and TRBJ2-3; D is unclear. The germline CDR1 and CDR2 sequences are GTSNPN and SVGIG (reference sequence). Trimming took off 2 bases at V and 6 bases at J, with 9 bases between the two ends. CDR3 length equals 12 residues. For the CDR3, the DNA is TGTGCCTGGAGTTTGAGTCGGGATACGCAGTATTTT. It encodes CAWSLSRDTQYF.